What follows is one TCR beta chain and its context. What it recognizes is unknown. Produced via immunoSEQ multiplex PCR; TCRdb's table is partial and in-frame only. The repertoire holds about 8,600 clones, with approximately 75% as singletons. The germline V gene encodes CDR1 SGHNT and CDR2 YENEEA. This CDR3 region has 12 residues. V lost 3 bases to trimming and J lost 8 bases, with 8 bases between them. Over chemoradiotherapy, repertoires were sampled more than once. This entry is derived from a study of chemoradiotherapy in HPV16-positive cancers. Points from the study as a whole: The functional HPV-specific definition rests on just two HPV16-positive patients. During treatment, candidate HPV-specific clones and E7-related motifs expanded in tumor. In HPV16-positive patients, HPV-responsive T-cell expansion tracked better recurrence-free survival.

This TCR was recovered from a human donor with HPV-associated anogenital cancer. Sample collection was performed from a patient who underwent chemoradiotherapy. V gene TRBV11-3 combines with J gene TRBJ2-1; D call uncertain. CDR3 residues: CASSFRGDEQFF. The CDR3 DNA sequence: TGTGCCAGCAGCTTCCGCGGTGATGAGCAGTTCTTC.